This T cell receptor beta chain was recovered during a study of chemoradiotherapy in HPV16-positive cancers. Looking at the study overall: Candidate HPV-specific T-cell clones and common TCR motifs came from functional assays in a couple of HPV16-positive patients.

Comment on this clone: What it binds is unknown.

Study-wide results and limits: During treatment, candidate HPV-specific clones and E7-related motifs expanded in tumor. Functional assays defining HPV-specific T cells used only a couple of HPV16-positive patients. In HPV16-positive patients, HPV-responsive T-cell expansion tracked better recurrence-free survival.

Method: immunoSEQ multiplex PCR; TCRdb's copy keeps in-frame clones and lacks some. Found here are about 27,000 clones, over 90% of them singletons; the top ten hold approximately 19%. Looked up from germline, CDR1 is LGHNA and CDR2 is YSLEER. The ends were cut back, 0 bases at V and 7 bases at J, with 16 bases in the middle. This CDR3 has 16 amino acids. The TCR was taken from a human donor with HPV-associated anogenital cancer. The chain links TRBV4-3 to TRBJ1-5, with a tentative D call TRBD1 (5 bases). The sequencing used blood, collected from a patient who underwent chemoradiotherapy. CDR3 protein: CASSQDRARVGQPQHF. For the CDR3, the DNA is TGCGCCAGCAGCCAAGATCGGGCCAGGGTAGGCCAGCCCCAGCATTTT.